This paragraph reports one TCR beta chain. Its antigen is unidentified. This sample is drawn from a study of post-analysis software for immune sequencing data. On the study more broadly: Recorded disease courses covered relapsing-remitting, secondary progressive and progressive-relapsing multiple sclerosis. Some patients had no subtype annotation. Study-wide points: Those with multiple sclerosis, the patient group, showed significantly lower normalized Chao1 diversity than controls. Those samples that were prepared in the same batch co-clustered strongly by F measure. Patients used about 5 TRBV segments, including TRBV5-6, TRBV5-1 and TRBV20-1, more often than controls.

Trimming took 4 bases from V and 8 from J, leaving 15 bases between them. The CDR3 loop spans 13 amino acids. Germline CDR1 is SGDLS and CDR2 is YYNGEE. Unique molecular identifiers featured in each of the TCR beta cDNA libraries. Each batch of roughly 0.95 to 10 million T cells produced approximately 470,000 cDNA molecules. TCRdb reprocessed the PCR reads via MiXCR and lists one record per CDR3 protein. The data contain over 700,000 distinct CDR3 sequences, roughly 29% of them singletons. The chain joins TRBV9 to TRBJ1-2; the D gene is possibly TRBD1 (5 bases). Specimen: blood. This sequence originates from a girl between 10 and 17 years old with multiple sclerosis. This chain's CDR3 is CASSPRRARGYTF. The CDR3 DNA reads TGTGCCAGCAGCCCCCGCAGGGCTAGGGGCTACACCTTC.